The 9 T cell receptor beta chains below were found in one sample sequenced in a study of early T cells in non-severe SARS-CoV-2 infection. TCRdb reprocessed the 5' RACE reads via MiXCR and lists one record per CDR3 protein. Here the sample spans over 60,000 distinct CDR3 sequences, over 9.5% being singletons. Sequencing used whole blood, obtained at baseline. These receptors all come from an adult who was a healthcare worker with PCR-confirmed SARS-CoV-2 infection or an uninfected control (not recorded which).

The rearrangement joins TRBV29-1 to TRBJ1-4; 10 bases agree with TRBD1. There are 12 residues in the CDR3. V shed 6 bases and J 8 bases; nucleotides not matched to a gene: 3. CDR1 SQVTM and CDR2 ANQGSEA come from the germline V gene. In nucleotides, the CDR3 is TGCAGCGTCCGGGACAGGGGAGAAAAACTGTTTTTT. Protein: CSVRDRGEKLFF.

The chain joins TRBV11-2 to TRBJ2-1, with 7 bases aligning to TRBD1. Trimming removed 5 bases from V and 9 bases from J; junction bases left unmatched: 4. Looked up from germline, CDR1 is SGHAT and CDR2 is FQNNGV. The CDR3 extends over 12 amino acids. CDR3 nucleotides: TGTGCCAGCAGCAGAACAGGGGCTGAGCAGTTCTTC. This encodes CASSRTGAEQFF.

This clonotype was counted only a few times. The chain joins TRBV20-1 to TRBJ2-3; no firm D call. This CDR3 spans 14 amino acids. V lost 7 bases to trimming and J lost 3 bases, with 17 bases between them. The germline V gene encodes CDR1 DFQATT and CDR2 SNEGSKA (reference sequence). In DNA form, the CDR3 reads TGCAGTGTCACTTGGGGAAGGACGACAGATACGCAGTATTTT. It translates to CSVTWGRTTDTQYF.

This clonotype was counted at least ten times. V usage is TRBV5-1 and J usage is TRBJ1-2, with D tentatively TRBD1 (6 bases). The CDR3 sequence is 14 residues long. CDR1 is SGHRS and CDR2 is YFSETQ in the germline V gene. The germline V and J ends were trimmed by 0 bases and 6 bases, with 12 bases remaining between them. The CDR3 loop is CASSLESGVNGYTF. CDR3 DNA: TGCGCCAGCAGCTTGGAGTCAGGGGTGAATGGCTACACCTTC.

There are a few counts of this clonotype. This may be a read error: a much more frequent sequence differs by one nucleotide. The chain carries TRBV29-1 and TRBJ1-6; possibly TRBD1 for D (5 bases). Germline V gene data show CDR1 as SQVTM and CDR2 as ANQGSEA. V lost 7 bases and J lost 11, with 18 bases in between. CDR3 length: 13 residues. The CDR3 spells CSASIDGGAPLHF. The CDR3 bases are TGCAGCGCTTCAATAGATGGAGGGGCACCCCTCCACTTT. Full variable domain (remainder filled in from reference TRBV29-1 and TRBJ1-6): SAVISQKPSRDICQRGTSLTIQCQVDSQVTMMFWYRQQPGQSLTLIATANQGSEATYESGFVIDKFPISRPNLTFSTLTVSNMSPEDSSIYLCSASIDGGAPLHFGNGTRLTVT.

This chain joins TRBV10-3 and TRBJ2-7; the D gene is possibly TRBD1 (6 bases). The CDR3 is 18 residues long. V lost 0 bases, J lost 4 bases, and 22 bases lay in between. Germline V gene data show CDR1 as ENHRY and CDR2 as SYGVKD. The CDR3 bases are TGTGCCATCAGTGAGTCGGGGGCCGGAATAGGAGGCTTTTACGAGCAGTACTTC. Translation gives CAISESGAGIGGFYEQYF.

J is TRBJ2-2 and V is TRBV7-6; 7 bases align to TRBD1. The V and J ends lost 11 bases and 2 bases, in that order; junction bases with no gene match: 5. The CDR3 has 13 residues. In germline, CDR1 is SGHVS, CDR2 FNYEAQ. CDR3 sequence (DNA): TGTGCCGGCGGACAGGTTAACACCGGGGAGCTGTTTTTT. Its translation: CAGGQVNTGELFF.

This clonotype was seen ten or more times. V gene TRBV7-9 combines with J gene TRBJ1-1; D gene uncertain. Germline V gene sequence: CDR1 SEHNR, CDR2 FQNEAQ (reference sequence). The CDR3 contains 14 residues. V dropped 2 bases and J dropped 4 bases, with 11 bases sitting between them. CDR3 bases: TGTGCCAGCAGCTTAAACAGCCCGGGCACTGAAGCTTTCTTT. This codes for CASSLNSPGTEAFF. The whole variable domain, filled in from reference TRBV7-9 and TRBJ1-1, reads DTGVSQNPRHKITKRGQNVTFRCDPISEHNRLYWYRQTLGQGPEFLTYFQNEAQLEKSRLLSDRFSAERPKGSFSTLEIQRTEQGDSAMYLCASSLNSPGTEAFFGQGTRLTVV.

This clonotype was observed a few times. This rearrangement joins TRBV5-1 to TRBJ2-5, with D unresolved. CDR1 and CDR2 (germline): SGHRS, YFSETQ. The CDR3 has 14 amino acids. Trimming took 5 bases from V and 3 from J, leaving 14 bases between them. CDR3 sequence (DNA): TGCGCCAGCAGTCTCAGGCCAAAGAAAGAGACCCAGTACTTC. This translates into CASSLRPKKETQYF.